One sample yielded the 8 T cell receptor beta chains listed below, sequenced in a study of coeliac disease. Sequencing used immunoSEQ multiplex PCR; TCRdb keeps in-frame clones, though not all of them. The data show roughly 6,700 clones, roughly 60% seen once. The specimen sequenced was lymphocytes from the gut lamina propria. All receptors come from a man aged 55 to 70 with celiac disease on a gluten-free diet.

This clone was observed a few times. The J gene is TRBJ1-1, the V gene TRBV4-1; D is perhaps TRBD1 (6 bases). Trimming removed 2 bases from V and 4 bases from J, with 14 bases in between. This CDR3 spans 15 amino acids. CDR1 and CDR2 (germline): MGHRA, YSYEKL. This chain's CDR3 is CASSQLQGKVTEAFF. As DNA, the CDR3 is TGCGCCAGCAGCCAACTACAGGGAAAGGTCACTGAAGCTTTCTTT.

The chain links TRBV7-3 to TRBJ2-3; 9 bases fit TRBD2. Germline V gene data show CDR1 as SGHTA and CDR2 as FQGTGA. The CDR3 consists of 15 residues. J was trimmed by 2 bases and V by 5 bases; bases with no gene match: 5. CDR3 nucleotide sequence: TGTGCCAGCAGCCTCCGCGGGGGGGTCACAGATACGCAGTATTTT. This codes for CASSLRGGVTDTQYF.

This clone was seen a handful of times. The genes are TRBV5-1 and TRBJ1-4; TRBD1 matches 7 bases. The CDR3 length is 14 residues. The germline V gene has CDR1 SGHRS and CDR2 YFSETQ. The junction had 8 bases not matched to a gene; V was cut back by 6 bases and J by 6 bases. CDR3 DNA: TGCGCCAGCACAACCGGGACAGTAGATGAAAAACTGTTTTTT. Translating it yields CASTTGTVDEKLFF.

The CDR3 DNA reads TGCACCAGCGGGGGGGGCCCTAGCACAGATACGCAGTATTTT. It translates to CTSGGGPSTDTQYF. This sequence joins TRBV1 and TRBJ2-3; the table's D call, TRBD2, was not checked against the DNA. TRBV1 is a documented pseudogene. The CDR3 spans 14 residues.

V usage is TRBV5-1 and J usage is TRBJ2-5; 11 bases are a match to TRBD2. V shed 0 bases and J 2 bases; nucleotides not matched to a gene: 3. Germline CDR1 reads SGHRS; CDR2 reads YFSETQ. There are 16 residues in the CDR3. The CDR3 nucleotides read TGCGCCAGCAGCTTGGTGGCTAGCGGGGGGCAAGAGACCCAGTACTTC. It encodes CASSLVASGGQETQYF.

The chain recombines TRBV25-1 with TRBJ2-1; TRBD1 matches 7 bases. The CDR3 consists of 13 residues. The germline V gene has CDR1 MGHDK and CDR2 SYGVNS. J was trimmed by 8 bases and V by 1 base; bases with no gene match: 2. The CDR3, as DNA: TGTGCCAGCAGTGAATGGGACAGCCATGAGCAGTTCTTC. Translated, it gives CASSEWDSHEQFF.

The chain carries TRBV5-1 and TRBJ1-1; D is unclear. Germline V gene lookup returns CDR1 SGHRS and CDR2 YFSETQ. The CDR3 runs 14 residues. V shed 0 bases and J shed 1 base, with 7 bases lying between them. CDR3 nucleotide sequence: TGCGCCAGCAGCTTGGCCCGGTCGAACACTGAAGCTTTCTTT. Its protein is CASSLARSNTEAFF.

V is TRBV28 and J is TRBJ1-1; D is possibly TRBD1 (6 bases). The CDR3 extends over 11 amino acids. The germline CDR1 and CDR2 sequences are MDHEN and SYDVKM. The ends were cut back, 8 bases at V and 8 bases at J, with 12 bases in the middle. The CDR3 spells CASYTGKEAFF. CDR3 in DNA: TGTGCCAGCTATACAGGGAAAGAAGCTTTCTTT.